A selection of T cell receptor beta chains follows, all from one sample in a study of human T cells and chemical hapten exposure. TCRdb passed the RACE reads through MiXCR, listing each CDR3 protein once. Counted here are roughly 190,000 distinct CDR3 sequences, approximately 20% occurring once; the ten biggest clones make up about 7%. Sequenced here: whole blood, sampled in connection with sensitization to the hapten diphenylcyclopropenone (DPC). Source of these receptors: a woman aged 45-65 years with alopecia areata. Some clones in this sample may be carry-over from other donors' samples. Both conserved end residues are part of each CDR3. The D gene is left open where the match is weak. Only part of the rows carry a size: once, few, many, or a class if the clone is expanded.

V gene	clone size	J gene	D gene	CDR3 protein	CDR3 DNA
TRBV20-1	-	TRBJ2-1	-	CSASIVRNNEQFF	TGCAGTGCTAGTATAGTTCGGAACAATGAGCAGTTCTTC
TRBV29-1	-	TRBJ2-7	TRBD1	CSVGTGVAEQYF	TGCAGCGTTGGGACAGGGGTTGCCGAGCAGTACTTC
TRBV9	-	TRBJ2-1	TRBD2	CASSPGGRLAGGSTHNEQFF	TGTGCCAGCAGCCCCGGCGGAAGACTAGCGGGAGGATCGACTCACAATGAGCAGTTCTTC
TRBV27	once	TRBJ2-7	-	CASSLSNVAYEQYF	TGTGCCAGCAGTTTATCGAACGTGGCCTACGAGCAGTACTTC
TRBV7-2	-	TRBJ2-7	TRBD2	CASSPSGPPSGIYEQYF	TGTGCCAGCAGCCCTAGTGGGCCTCCTAGCGGGATCTACGAGCAGTACTTC
TRBV7-9	-	TRBJ2-5	-	CASSSFGQALQETQYF	TGTGCCAGCAGCTCTTTCGGGCAGGCCCTCCAAGAGACCCAGTACTTC
TRBV24-1	-	TRBJ2-1	TRBD2	CATRPSGSGNEQFF	TGTGCCACCAGGCCTAGCGGGAGCGGTAATGAGCAGTTCTTC
TRBV29-1	-	TRBJ1-4	-	CSVGAGYEKLFF	TGCAGCGTTGGTGCAGGGTATGAAAAACTGTTTTTT
TRBV29-1	-	TRBJ1-2	-	CSASTADGYTF	TGCAGCGCTTCGACAGCGGATGGCTACACCTTC
TRBV6-5	-	TRBJ1-1	TRBD1	CASSYQQGGVRGGTEAFF	TGTGCCAGCAGTTACCAACAGGGGGGGGTCAGGGGAGGAACTGAAGCTTTCTTT
TRBV3-1	-	TRBJ2-4	-	CASSQDHARGWRNIQYF	TGTGCCAGCAGCCAAGATCACGCGAGGGGGTGGAGGAACATTCAGTACTTC
TRBV7-2	many	TRBJ2-7	TRBD2	CASSLRRLAVGEQYF	TGTGCCAGCAGCTTACGGAGACTAGCTGTGGGGGAGCAGTACTTC
TRBV7-2	many	TRBJ2-2	-	CASSLAQYTGELFF	TGTGCCAGCAGCTTAGCGCAGTACACCGGGGAGCTGTTTTTT
TRBV12-3/TRBV12-4	-	TRBJ1-5	-	CASRARGSNQPQHF	TGTGCCAGCAGAGCTCGGGGGAGCAATCAGCCCCAGCATTTT
TRBV2	-	TRBJ2-3	-	CASSDRLPIGTDTQYF	TGTGCCAGCAGTGATCGGCTTCCGATCGGCACAGATACGCAGTATTTT
TRBV9	-	TRBJ2-7	TRBD1	CASSPTGPHEQYF	TGTGCCAGCAGCCCGACAGGGCCCCACGAGCAGTACTTC
TRBV27	-	TRBJ1-1	-	CASSFLDNRDTEAFF	TGTGCCAGCAGTTTCTTGGACAATAGGGACACTGAAGCTTTCTTT
TRBV5-5	-	TRBJ2-2	-	CASSAPARVAGELFF	TGTGCCAGCAGCGCACCAGCTCGAGTCGCCGGGGAGCTGTTTTTT
TRBV10-1	-	TRBJ2-7	-	CASSETGEQYF	TGCGCCAGCAGTGAAACGGGCGAGCAGTACTTC
TRBV20-1	-	TRBJ1-6	-	CSARDSHQSPLHF	TGCAGTGCTAGAGATTCCCACCAATCACCCCTCCACTTT
TRBV7-9	-	TRBJ2-1	-	CASRGLADHSYNEQFF	TGTGCCAGCAGAGGCCTAGCCGATCACTCCTACAATGAGCAGTTCTTC
TRBV16	-	TRBJ1-2	-	CASSQTGLDGYTF	TGTGCCAGCAGTCAAACAGGGTTGGATGGCTACACCTTC
TRBV7-9	-	TRBJ1-1	-	CASSLDVTPNTEAFF	TGTGCCAGCAGCTTAGATGTCACTCCGAACACTGAAGCTTTCTTT
TRBV9	few	TRBJ2-2	-	CASSVKGEVGELFF	TGTGCCAGCAGCGTAAAGGGGGAGGTCGGGGAGCTGTTTTTT
TRBV10-1	-	TRBJ1-5	-	CASSTGSRPQHF	TGCGCCAGCAGTACAGGGTCGCGGCCCCAGCATTTT
TRBV4-2	-	TRBJ2-5	TRBD2	CASSQTGTSGRWAQYF	TGTGCCAGCAGCCAAACAGGGACTAGCGGGAGATGGGCCCAGTACTTC
TRBV7-8	few	TRBJ1-1	-	CASSPTMIGVGTEAFF	TGTGCCAGCAGCCCTACTATGATAGGGGTGGGGACTGAAGCTTTCTTT
TRBV20-1	few	TRBJ2-1	TRBD2	CSAIGSGRAIEQFF	TGCAGTGCTATTGGTAGCGGGAGGGCGATTGAGCAGTTCTTC
TRBV29-1	-	TRBJ1-1	-	CSVEKGVGTEAFF	TGCAGCGTTGAAAAGGGCGTAGGGACTGAAGCTTTCTTT
TRBV28	once	TRBJ2-6	-	CASSLEYGISGANVLTF	TGTGCCAGCAGTTTAGAGTACGGAATCTCTGGGGCCAACGTCCTGACTTTC
TRBV20-1	-	TRBJ2-5	TRBD2	CSARVAGAETQYF	TGCAGTGCTAGAGTAGCGGGAGCGGAGACCCAGTACTTC
TRBV2	-	TRBJ2-7	-	CASSEGAGEQYF	TGTGCCAGCAGTGAGGGGGCGGGCGAGCAGTACTTC
TRBV4-2	few	TRBJ2-7	-	CASSQAAGYEQYF	TGTGCCAGCAGCCAAGCCGCGGGCTACGAGCAGTACTTC
TRBV4-2	-	TRBJ1-4	-	CASSQDGATTNEKLFF	TGTGCCAGCAGCCAAGATGGGGCGACAACTAATGAAAAACTGTTTTTT
TRBV10-3	-	TRBJ2-2	-	CAISESGRIGTGELFF	TGTGCCATCAGTGAGTCCGGAAGAATTGGGACCGGGGAGCTGTTTTTT
TRBV7-6	-	TRBJ1-1	-	CASSLQPNTEAFF	TGTGCCAGCAGCTTGCAGCCGAACACTGAAGCTTTCTTT
TRBV11-2	few	TRBJ2-7	TRBD2	CASSLPRGGVEQYF	TGTGCCAGCAGCTTACCCCGGGGGGGGGTAGAGCAGTACTTC
TRBV11-3	few	TRBJ2-3	TRBD1	CASSLPYRGRGDTQYF	TGTGCCAGCAGCCTCCCATACAGGGGGCGCGGAGATACGCAGTATTTT
TRBV18	few	TRBJ1-1	-	CASSPDVGTEAFF	TGTGCCAGCTCACCGGACGTGGGGACTGAAGCTTTCTTT
TRBV19	few	TRBJ1-1	-	CASTTPQMGNTEAFF	TGTGCCAGTACCACTCCCCAAATGGGAAACACTGAAGCTTTCTTT
TRBV7-9	-	TRBJ2-5	TRBD2	CASSLHGLAGGQETQYF	TGTGCCAGCAGCTTACATGGACTAGCGGGAGGACAAGAGACCCAGTACTTC
TRBV27	-	TRBJ2-7	-	CASSSAVDYEQYF	TGTGCCAGCAGTTCAGCAGTGGACTACGAGCAGTACTTC
TRBV12-3/TRBV12-4	-	TRBJ2-2	-	CASLSTNTGELFF	TGTGCCAGCTTGTCTACGAACACCGGGGAGCTGTTTTTT
TRBV18	few	TRBJ1-1	TRBD1	CASSRGQDNTEAFF	TGTGCCAGCTCACGTGGACAGGACAACACTGAAGCTTTCTTT
TRBV25-1	-	TRBJ1-1	-	CASSEPSGTEAFF	TGTGCCAGCAGTGAACCCTCCGGAACTGAAGCTTTCTTT
TRBV15	-	TRBJ2-1	TRBD2	CATRSLAGSSGVPYNEQFF	TGTGCCACCAGAAGTTTAGCGGGAAGTTCCGGGGTCCCCTACAATGAGCAGTTCTTC